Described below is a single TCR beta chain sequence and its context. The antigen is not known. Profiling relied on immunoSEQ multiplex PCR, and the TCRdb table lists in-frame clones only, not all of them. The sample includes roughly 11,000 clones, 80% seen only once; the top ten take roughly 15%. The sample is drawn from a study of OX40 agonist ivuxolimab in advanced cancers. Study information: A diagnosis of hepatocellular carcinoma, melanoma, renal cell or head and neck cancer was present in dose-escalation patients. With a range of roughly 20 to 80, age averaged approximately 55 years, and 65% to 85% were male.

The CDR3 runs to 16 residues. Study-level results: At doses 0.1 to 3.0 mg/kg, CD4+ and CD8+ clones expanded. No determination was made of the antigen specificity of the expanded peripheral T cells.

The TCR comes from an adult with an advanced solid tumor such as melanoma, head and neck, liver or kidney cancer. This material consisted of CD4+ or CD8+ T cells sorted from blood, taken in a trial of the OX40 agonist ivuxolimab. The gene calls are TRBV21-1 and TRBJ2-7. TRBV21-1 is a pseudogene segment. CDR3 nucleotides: TGTGCCAGCAGCACGATTGCCGGGACGGTCTCCTACGAGCAGTACTTC. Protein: CASSTIAGTVSYEQYF.